Listed below are T cell receptor beta chains from one sample, sequenced in a study of blood T cell repertoires in COVID-19. The repertoire was sequenced with immunoSEQ multiplex PCR; TCRdb's copy has only in-frame clones and lacks some. The sample has 200,000 or so clones, around nine tenths seen once; the top ten hold around 2.9%. Sequencing input: peripheral blood. The origin of the receptors is a woman aged 55 to 70 with acute or convalescent COVID-19. The conserved cysteine and the conserved F or W are not part of the CDR3 here.

J: TRBJ1-4
V: TRBV7-2
CDR3: ASSSPRGSWTNEKLF

J: TRBJ2-1
V: TRBV4-1
CDR3: ASSQEAGGPYNEQF

J: TRBJ2-3
V: TRBV6-2/TRBV6-3
CDR3: ASSLAGSTDTQY

J: TRBJ2-3
V: TRBV7-6
CDR3: ASSLAQMAGGSTDTQY

J: TRBJ2-7
V: TRBV10-3
CDR3: AIKAHITTGNFYEQY

J: TRBJ2-3
V: TRBV7-3
CDR3: ASSLNSGLRDTQY

J: TRBJ1-2
V: TRBV15
CDR3: ATSRAGQGIYGYT

J: TRBJ2-7
V: TRBV18
CDR3: ASSNQRRQGSYEQY

J: TRBJ2-3
V: TRBV10-3
CDR3: AISAGLAGGTDTQY

J: TRBJ2-2
V: TRBV5-4
CDR3: ASSRTDRGSGELF

J: TRBJ1-2
V: TRBV6-2/TRBV6-3
CDR3: ASSYVSTGVYGYT

J: TRBJ1-2
V: TRBV15
CDR3: ATSRDPGYYGYT

J: TRBJ1-6
V: TRBV5-1
CDR3: ASSYSQGNNSPLH

J: TRBJ2-7
V: TRBV5-8
CDR3: ASSLAGNGDYEQY

J: TRBJ1-2
V: TRBV11-2
CDR3: ASSASTGTSYGYT

J: TRBJ2-6
V: TRBV5-4
CDR3: ASSFGIHSSGANVLT

J: TRBJ1-2
V: TRBV19
CDR3: ASSSFGGGYT

J: TRBJ1-5
V: TRBV3-1/TRBV3-2
CDR3: ASSQTGNQPQH

J: TRBJ2-1
V: TRBV5-1
CDR3: ASSLQGITLTNEQF

J: TRBJ1-3
V: TRBV7-2
CDR3: ASSLAISGNTIY

J: TRBJ2-3
V: TRBV7-9
CDR3: ASSSDRRFTDTQY